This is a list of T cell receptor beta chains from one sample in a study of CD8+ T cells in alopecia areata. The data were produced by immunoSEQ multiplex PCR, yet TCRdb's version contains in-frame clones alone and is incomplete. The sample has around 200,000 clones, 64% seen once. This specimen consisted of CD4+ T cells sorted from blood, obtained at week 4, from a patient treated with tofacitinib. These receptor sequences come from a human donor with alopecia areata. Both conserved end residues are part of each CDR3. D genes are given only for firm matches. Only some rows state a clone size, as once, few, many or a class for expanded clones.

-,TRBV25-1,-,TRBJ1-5,TGTGCCAGCAGTGAGGGTAATCAGCCCCAGCATTTT,CASSEGNQPQHF
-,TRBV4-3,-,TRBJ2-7,TGCGCCAGCAGCCTACAGTCCGGGATTTTATCCTACGAGCAGTACTTC,CASSLQSGILSYEQYF
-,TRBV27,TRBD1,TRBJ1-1,TGTGCCAGCAGATCGGGAGGACAGGGCACTGAAGCTTTCTTT,CASRSGGQGTEAFF
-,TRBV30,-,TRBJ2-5,TGTGCCTGGACACCGCTGAGGGGTCCCCAAGAGACCCAGTACTTC,CAWTPLRGPQETQYF
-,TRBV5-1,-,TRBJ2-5,TGCGCCAGCAGCTTGGGTCGCGGGACGACGAACCAAGAGACCCAGTACTTC,CASSLGRGTTNQETQYF
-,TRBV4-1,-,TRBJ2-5,TGCGCCAGCAGCCAAACCGGGACTTCCAAGTACTTC,CASSQTGTSKYF
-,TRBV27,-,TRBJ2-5,TGTGCCAGCAGTTTAATGGAGACCCAGTACTTC,CASSLMETQYF
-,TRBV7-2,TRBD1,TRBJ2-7,TGTGCCAGCAGTCGGACAGGGGTGGACGAGCAGTACTTC,CASSRTGVDEQYF
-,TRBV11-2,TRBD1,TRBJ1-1,TGTGCCAGCAGCGTAACGACAGGGGGGACTGAAGCTTTCTTT,CASSVTTGGTEAFF
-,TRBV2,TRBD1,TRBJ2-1,TGTGCCAGCAAACGGGACAGCCCCGCCTACAATGAGCAGTTCTTC,CASKRDSPAYNEQFF
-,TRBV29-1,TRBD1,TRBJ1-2,TGCAGCGCGGGACAGCCTAACTATGGCTACACCTTC,CSAGQPNYGYTF
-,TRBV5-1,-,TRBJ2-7,TGCGCCAGCAGCCAACAGGACGGTCCCTACGAGCAGTACTTC,CASSQQDGPYEQYF
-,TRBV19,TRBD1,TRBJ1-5,TGTGCCAGCCTAGACAGGGATCCCTATCAGCCCCAGCATTTT,CASLDRDPYQPQHF
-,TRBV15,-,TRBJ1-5,TGTGCCACCAGCAGAGACACCCATAGCAATCAGCCCCAGCATTTT,CATSRDTHSNQPQHF
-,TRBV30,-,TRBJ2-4,TGTGCCTGGAGTGTAAAGGGGGGCGCTGGAAACATTCAGTACTTC,CAWSVKGGAGNIQYF
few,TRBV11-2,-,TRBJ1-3,TGTGCCAGCAGCTTAAATCTCGGGGGAAACACCATATATTTT,CASSLNLGGNTIYF
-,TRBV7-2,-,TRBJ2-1,TGTGCCAGCAGCACCAGAGGCGGTGAGCAGTTCTTC,CASSTRGGEQFF
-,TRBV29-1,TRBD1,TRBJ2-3,TGCAGCGTTGGACAGGGAAGGGAGATGCAGTATTTT,CSVGQGREMQYF
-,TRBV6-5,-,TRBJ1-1,TGTGCCAGCAGTTACTCGCGAGGGTCGGACACTGAAGCTTTCTTT,CASSYSRGSDTEAFF
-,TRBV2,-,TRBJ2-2,TGTGCCCACTCAGGGGACACCGGGGAGCTGTTTTTT,CAHSGDTGELFF
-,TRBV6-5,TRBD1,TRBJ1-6,TGTGCCAGCAGTTACTCGGGACAGGGGATTTCACCCCTCCACTTT,CASSYSGQGISPLHF
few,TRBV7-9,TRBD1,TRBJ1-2,TGTGCCAGCAGCTTAGCCGGACAGGGTGGCTATGGCTACACCTTC,CASSLAGQGGYGYTF
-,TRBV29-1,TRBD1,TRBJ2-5,TGCAGCGTAGACTGGACAGGCTCGGGCCAGAGCAAGTACTTC,CSVDWTGSGQSKYF
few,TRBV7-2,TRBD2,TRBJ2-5,TGTGCCAGCAGCTCCTCACCGGGACTAGCGGGAGAGACCCAGTACTTC,CASSSSPGLAGETQYF
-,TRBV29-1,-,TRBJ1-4,TGCAGCGTTGAAGCCCCTAATGAAAAACTGTTTTTT,CSVEAPNEKLFF
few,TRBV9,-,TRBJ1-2,TGTGCCAGCAGCGCTGGGGACGTAGGCTACTATGGCTACACCTTC,CASSAGDVGYYGYTF
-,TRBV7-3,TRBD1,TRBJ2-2,TGTGCCAGCAGCCCCCATTACAGGGGTAACACCGGGGAGCTGTTTTTT,CASSPHYRGNTGELFF
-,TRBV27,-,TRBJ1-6,TGTGCCAGCAGTACACAAAAGACACGAAGCTCCTATAATTCACCCCTCCACTTT,CASSTQKTRSSYNSPLHF
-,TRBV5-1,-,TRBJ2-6,TGCGCCAGCAGTACACAGGGCTCTGGGGCCAACGTCCTGACTTTC,CASSTQGSGANVLTF
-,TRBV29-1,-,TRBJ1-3,TGCAGCGCCAGCACAGGGCCTGGAAACACCATATATTTT,CSASTGPGNTIYF
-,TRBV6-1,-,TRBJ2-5,TGTGCCAGCAGTGAAGGGTTCCTTGCCCAAGAGACCCAGTACTTC,CASSEGFLAQETQYF
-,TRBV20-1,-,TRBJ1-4,TGCAGTGCTAGCACTAATGAAAAACTGTTTTTT,CSASTNEKLFF
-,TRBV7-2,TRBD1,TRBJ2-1,TGTGCCAGCAGCTCCCGACAGGGGAATGAGCAGTTCTTC,CASSSRQGNEQFF
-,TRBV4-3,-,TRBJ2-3,TGCGCCAGCAGCCAAAATACTGGGGGGCCAGGAGATACGCAGTATTTT,CASSQNTGGPGDTQYF
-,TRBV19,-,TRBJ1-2,TGTGCCAGTAGTAGATGGGGAGTCCCTAGAGGCGATGGCTACACCTTC,CASSRWGVPRGDGYTF
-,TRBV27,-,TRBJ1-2,TGTGCCAGCAGTTCCCCAGGGGACTATGGCTACACCTTC,CASSSPGDYGYTF
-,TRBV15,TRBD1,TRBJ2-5,TGTGCCACCAGCAGAGGGGGGACAGGGCAAGAGACCCAGTACTTC,CATSRGGTGQETQYF
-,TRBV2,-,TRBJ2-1,TGTGCCAGCAGTGCTGGCCAACCGGGTAATGAGCAGTTCTTC,CASSAGQPGNEQFF
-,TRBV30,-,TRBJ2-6,TGTGCCTGGAGTGTAGGAGGGTCTGGGGCCAACGTCCTGACTTTC,CAWSVGGSGANVLTF
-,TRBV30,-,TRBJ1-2,TGTGCCTGGAGTTTGGTCAGAGCGGGCTACACCTTC,CAWSLVRAGYTF
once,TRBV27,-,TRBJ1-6,TGTGCCAGCAGTACTAGCAAGTGGGAGCAGCTCTCTTCACCCCTCCACTTT,CASSTSKWEQLSSPLHF
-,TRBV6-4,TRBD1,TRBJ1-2,TGTGCCAGCAGTGACTCATCAGGGGGCAGAGGCTACACCTTC,CASSDSSGGRGYTF
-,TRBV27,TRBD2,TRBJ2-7,TGTGCCAGCAGTTCCTCAGCGGGGGGGCCCGAAGAGCAGTACTTC,CASSSSAGGPEEQYF
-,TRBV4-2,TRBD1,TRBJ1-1,TGTGCCAGCAGCCAAGTAGGGGGCGGAAGGCACACTGAAGCTTTCTTT,CASSQVGGGRHTEAFF
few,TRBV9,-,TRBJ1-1,TGTGCCAGCAGCGCCACCTTACAGGGCACCCCCACTGAAGCTTTCTTT,CASSATLQGTPTEAFF
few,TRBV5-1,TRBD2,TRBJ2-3,TGCGCCAGCAGCGCAACGACTAGCGGGGGGACAGATACGCAGTATTTT,CASSATTSGGTDTQYF
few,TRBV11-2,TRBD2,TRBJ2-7,TGTGCCAGCAGCTCGCCGCTGTGGCTAGCGGGTTACGAGCAGTACTTC,CASSSPLWLAGYEQYF
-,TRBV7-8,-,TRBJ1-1,TGTGCCAGCAGCCCAACCTCGACAGGTTTGAACACTGAAGCTTTCTTT,CASSPTSTGLNTEAFF
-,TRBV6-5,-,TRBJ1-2,TGTGCCAGCAGGGCAGGGATTGGCTACACCTTC,CASRAGIGYTF
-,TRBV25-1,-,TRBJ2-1,TGTGCCAGCTCAGACTACTACAATGAGCAGTTCTTC,CASSDYYNEQFF